This T cell receptor beta chain was identified during a study of OX40 agonist ivuxolimab in advanced cancers. The CDR3 length is 19 residues. The germline CDR1 and CDR2 sequences are LNHDA and SQIVND (reference sequence). V gave up 6 bases and J gave up 1 base; unmatched junction bases: 19. TCRdb's table, derived via immunoSEQ multiplex PCR, lists solely in-frame clones and lacks some. The table has over 60,000 clones, approximately 80% seen once; the top ten hold approximately 2.4%. The rearrangement uses TRBV19 and TRBJ1-1, with TRBD1 matching over 8 bases. Here the sequenced sample was CD4+ or CD8+ T cells sorted from blood, taken in a trial of the OX40 agonist ivuxolimab. The TCR originated in an adult with an advanced solid tumor such as melanoma, head and neck, liver or kidney cancer. CDR3 loop: CASSPIPKTWDRPNTEAFF. DNA of the CDR3: TGTGCCAGTAGCCCAATCCCCAAAACTTGGGACAGGCCGAACACTGAAGCTTTCTTT.